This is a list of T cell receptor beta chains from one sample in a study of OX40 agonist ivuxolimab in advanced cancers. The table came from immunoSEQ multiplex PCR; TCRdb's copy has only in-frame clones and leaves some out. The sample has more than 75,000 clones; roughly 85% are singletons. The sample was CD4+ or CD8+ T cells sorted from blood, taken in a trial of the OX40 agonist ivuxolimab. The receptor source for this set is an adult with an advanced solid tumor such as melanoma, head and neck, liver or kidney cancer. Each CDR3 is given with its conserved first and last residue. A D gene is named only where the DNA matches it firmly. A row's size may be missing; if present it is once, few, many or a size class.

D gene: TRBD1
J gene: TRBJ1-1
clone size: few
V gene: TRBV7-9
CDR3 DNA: TGTGCCAGCAGCCCATGGACAGGGAACACTGAAGCTTTCTTT
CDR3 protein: CASSPWTGNTEAFF

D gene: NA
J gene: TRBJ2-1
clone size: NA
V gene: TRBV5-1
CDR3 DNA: TGCGCCAGCAGCCCCGGGGCTAGCCAGAATGAGCAGTTCTTC
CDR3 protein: CASSPGASQNEQFF

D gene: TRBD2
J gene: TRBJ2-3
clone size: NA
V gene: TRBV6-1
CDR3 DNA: TGTGCCAGCAGTGAAGTCCCTAGCGGGACGCAGTATTTT
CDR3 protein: CASSEVPSGTQYF

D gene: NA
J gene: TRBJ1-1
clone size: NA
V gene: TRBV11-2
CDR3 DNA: TGTGCCAGCAGCTTAGATAGCCAGGGGAACACTGAAGCTTTCTTT
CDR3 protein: CASSLDSQGNTEAFF

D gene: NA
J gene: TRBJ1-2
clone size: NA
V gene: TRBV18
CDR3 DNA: TGTGCCAGCTCACCAGGGTCGAACTCCCCCTATGGCTACACCTTC
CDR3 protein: CASSPGSNSPYGYTF

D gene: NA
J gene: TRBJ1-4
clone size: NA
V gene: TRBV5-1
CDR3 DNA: TGCGCCAGCAGCTTGATGTGGGCGAGTGAAAAACTGTTTTTT
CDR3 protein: CASSLMWASEKLFF

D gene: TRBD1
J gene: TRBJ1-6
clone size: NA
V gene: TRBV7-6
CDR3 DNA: TGTGCCAGCAGCTTGCGAGGGGGCGGTGATAATTCACCCCTCCACTTT
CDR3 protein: CASSLRGGGDNSPLHF

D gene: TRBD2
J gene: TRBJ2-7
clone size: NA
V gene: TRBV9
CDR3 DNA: TGTGCCAGCAGCGTAGGGGGACTAGCGGGAGTTTACGAGCAGTACTTC
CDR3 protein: CASSVGGLAGVYEQYF

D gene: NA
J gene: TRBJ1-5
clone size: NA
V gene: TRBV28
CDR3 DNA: TGTGCCAGCAGTCTAGGTTTTTCGAAAAATCAGCCCCAGCATTTT
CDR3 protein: CASSLGFSKNQPQHF

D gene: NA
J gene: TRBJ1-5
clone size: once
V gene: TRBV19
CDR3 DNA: TGTGCCAGTAGTATGGCATATCAAACCAATCAGCCCCAGCATTTT
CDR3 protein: CASSMAYQTNQPQHF

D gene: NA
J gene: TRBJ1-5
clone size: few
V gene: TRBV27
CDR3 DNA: TGTGCCAGCAGCCGGGGGAGGACTCAGCCCCAGCATTTT
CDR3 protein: CASSRGRTQPQHF

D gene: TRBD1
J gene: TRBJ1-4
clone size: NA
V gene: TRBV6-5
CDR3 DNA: TGTGCCAGCAGTCGACAGGGGGCGGATAATGAAAAACTGTTTTTT
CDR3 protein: CASSRQGADNEKLFF

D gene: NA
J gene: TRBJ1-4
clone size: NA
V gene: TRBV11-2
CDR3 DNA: TGTGCCAGCAGCTCCAGGGCCTCTGGGGTGAATGAAAAACTGTTTTTT
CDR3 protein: CASSSRASGVNEKLFF

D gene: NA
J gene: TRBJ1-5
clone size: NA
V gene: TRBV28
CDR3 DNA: TGTGCCAGCAGTTTTGCAGGAGTCAATCAGCCCCAGCATTTT
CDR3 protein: CASSFAGVNQPQHF

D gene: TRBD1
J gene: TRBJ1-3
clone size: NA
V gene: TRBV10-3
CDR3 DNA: TGTGCCATCAGCCCAGACAGGGGTACTGGAAACACCATATATTTT
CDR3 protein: CAISPDRGTGNTIYF

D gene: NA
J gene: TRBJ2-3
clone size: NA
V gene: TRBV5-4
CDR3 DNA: TGTGCCAGCAGCATGGAGGCAACAGATACGCAGTATTTT
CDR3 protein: CASSMEATDTQYF

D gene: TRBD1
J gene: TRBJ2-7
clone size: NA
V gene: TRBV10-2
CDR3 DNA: TGCGCCAGCAGGCCACGAGGACAGGGTCTACACGAGCAGTACTTC
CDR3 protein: CASRPRGQGLHEQYF

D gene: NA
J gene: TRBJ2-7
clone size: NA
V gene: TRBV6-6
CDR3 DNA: TGTGCCAGCAGCAAGGAGTACGAGCAGTACTTC
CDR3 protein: CASSKEYEQYF

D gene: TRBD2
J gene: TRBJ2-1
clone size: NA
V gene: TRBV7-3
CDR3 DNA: TGTGCCAGCAGCTTAGGCAGCGGGGGAGATGAGCAGTTCTTC
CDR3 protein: CASSLGSGGDEQFF

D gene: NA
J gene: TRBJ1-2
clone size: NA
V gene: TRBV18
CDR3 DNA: TGTGCCAGCTCAGAGGGTCGAGGGAACTATGGCTACACCTTC
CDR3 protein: CASSEGRGNYGYTF

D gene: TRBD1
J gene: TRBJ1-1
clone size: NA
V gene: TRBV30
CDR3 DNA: TGTGCCTGGAGCCCAGGGGGAAGGACTGAAGCTTTCTTT
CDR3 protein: CAWSPGGRTEAFF

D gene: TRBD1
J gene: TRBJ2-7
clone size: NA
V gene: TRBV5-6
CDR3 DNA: TGTGCCAGCAGCGGGCCGGGACAGCCCCTCTCCTACGAGCAGTACTTC
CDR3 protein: CASSGPGQPLSYEQYF

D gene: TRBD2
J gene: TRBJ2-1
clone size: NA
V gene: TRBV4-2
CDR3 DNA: TGTGCCAGCAGCCCGCGCGGGACTAGCGGAAACAATGAGCAGTTCTTC
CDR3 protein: CASSPRGTSGNNEQFF

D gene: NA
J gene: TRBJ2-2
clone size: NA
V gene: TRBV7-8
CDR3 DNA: TGTGCCAGCAGCTTAGTCCTCACCGGGGAGCTGTTTTTT
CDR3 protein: CASSLVLTGELFF

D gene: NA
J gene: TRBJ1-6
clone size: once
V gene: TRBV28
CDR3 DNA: TGTGCCAGCACCCTCGGCGGGGTCTATAATTCACCCCTCCACTTT
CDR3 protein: CASTLGGVYNSPLHF

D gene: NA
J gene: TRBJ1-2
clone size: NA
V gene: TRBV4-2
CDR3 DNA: TGTGCCAGCAGCCAAGACTGGCAGGGGTATGGCTACACCTTC
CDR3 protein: CASSQDWQGYGYTF

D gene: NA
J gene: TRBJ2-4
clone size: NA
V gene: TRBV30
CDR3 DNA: TGTGCCTGGAGTGTACGCCCCCCGGGATTTCAGTACTTC
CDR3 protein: CAWSVRPPGFQYF